This TCR beta chain was identified during a study of blood T cells in healthy people across ages. Study-wide findings and caveats: Correlation between TCR beta diversity and naive T cell percentage was strong. Donors of long life had a larger count of naive CD4+ cells and greater diversity than aged donors.

Trimming shortened V by 7 bases and J by 5 bases, and 16 bases separated the two germline ends. CDR3 size: 14 residues. Germline V gene data show CDR1 as ENHRY and CDR2 as SYGVKD. A second PCR of roughly 7 to 11 cycles used a sample-barcoded 5' primer and a J-beta primer mix. Each cDNA was tagged by a template-switch adaptor containing 12 random nucleotides. TCRdb reprocessed the 5' RACE reads via MiXCR and lists one record per CDR3 protein. This sample yields around 1.1 million distinct CDR3 sequences, of which around two fifths are seen a single time; about an eighth belongs to the top ten. Turning to this clonotype: The antigen is unknown.

The sequencing input was blood. The clonotype was recovered from a man aged 18 to 30 in good health. This sequence joins TRBV10-3 and TRBJ2-3; the D call may be TRBD1 or TRBD2 (5 bases each). The CDR3 is CAIKGQGALDTQYF. The CDR3 DNA is TGTGCCATCAAGGGGCAGGGAGCTTTAGATACGCAGTATTTT.